The sample holds many counts of the clone carrying this T cell receptor beta chain. Its specificity is not known. These data originate in a study of T cells in Graves' hyperthyroidism and ophthalmopathy. Researchers amplified the TCR beta CDR3 regions from RNA transcripts. HTBI primers were the set used in a first-round RT-PCR of the TCR CDR3. Each CDR3 protein is one row after TCRdb ran MiXCR on the multiplex PCR reads. The sample contains a few hundred thousand distinct CDR3 sequences, less than 25% of which appear only once. The CDR3 has 19 residues. Germline loops: CDR1 LGHNA, CDR2 YNFKEQ. V shed 2 bases and J 5 bases; nucleotides not matched to a gene: 11. The study defined stable Graves' hyperthyroidism as no ophthalmopathy progression within 18 months. Study-wide findings and caveats: The model identified upcoming ophthalmopathy a median 6.5 months ahead of onset.

Sequencing input: blood. The J gene is TRBJ2-5, the V gene TRBV4-2, with TRBD2 identical over 16 bases. The receptor's source is a man between 18 and 29 years old with Graves' hyperthyroidism. The CDR3 reads CASSQSLGLAGGHSETQYF. CDR3 sequence (DNA): TGTGCCAGCAGCCAAAGTCTGGGACTAGCGGGGGGGCATTCCGAGACCCAGTACTTC.